A selection of T cell receptor beta chains follows, all from one sample in a study of T-cell reconstitution after alpha-beta-depleted transplantation in children. Each CDR3 protein is one row after TCRdb ran MiXCR on the PCR reads. The sample lists over 150,000 distinct CDR3 sequences; approximately 10% were seen once. The sequences come from PBMCs, collected before TCRalphabeta/CD19-depleted stem cell transplant. The receptors stem from a boy between 2 and 10 years old with acute myeloid leukemia, due to receive a stem cell transplant. CDR3s include the opening cysteine and the closing phenylalanine or tryptophan. D genes are given only for firm matches. Size is stated as once, few, many, or a class for an expanded clone.

clone_size	d_call	v_call	j_call	cdr3_aa	cdr3_nt
many	TRBD2	TRBV27	TRBJ2-3	CASSLRLAGGQNGGTQYF	TGTGCCAGCAGTTTAAGGCTAGCGGGAGGGCAAAACGGTGGCACGCAGTATTTT
few	.	TRBV4-1	TRBJ1-2	CASSPKDTIPTDYGYTF	TGCGCCAGCAGCCCGAAGGATACGATCCCCACTGACTATGGCTACACCTTC
many	TRBD2	TRBV5-1	TRBJ2-5	CASSSRGVQETQYF	TGCGCCAGCAGCTCCCGGGGGGTCCAAGAGACCCAGTACTTC
many	.	TRBV6-5	TRBJ1-4	CASSYSIVATNEKLFF	TGTGCCAGCAGTTACTCTATAGTTGCAACTAATGAAAAACTGTTTTTT
many	TRBD2	TRBV12-3/TRBV12-4	TRBJ2-7	CASSASGTSPQEQYF	TGTGCCAGCAGTGCCTCCGGGACTAGTCCCCAAGAGCAGTACTTC
many	.	TRBV11-2	TRBJ2-5	CASSLGWRETQYF	TGTGCCAGCAGCTTAGGTTGGAGGGAGACCCAGTACTTC
many	.	TRBV20-1	TRBJ2-6	CSARDLSPGANVLTF	TGCAGTGCTAGAGATCTCAGTCCTGGGGCCAACGTCCTGACTTTC
many	TRBD1	TRBV29-1	TRBJ2-7	CSVQGDYEQYF	TGCAGCGTTCAGGGGGACTACGAGCAGTACTTC
many	TRBD2	TRBV4-1	TRBJ2-1	CASSQAAGGPSSYNEQFF	TGCGCCAGCAGCCAAGCGGCGGGAGGGCCTTCATCCTACAATGAGCAGTTCTTC
many	TRBD2	TRBV6-5	TRBJ2-3	CASTPSGGADTQYF	TGTGCCAGCACCCCTAGCGGGGGGGCAGATACGCAGTATTTT
many	.	TRBV27	TRBJ1-4	CASSGRGRGTNEKLFF	TGTGCCAGCAGTGGCCGGGGGCGAGGAACTAATGAAAAACTGTTTTTT
many	TRBD1	TRBV4-1	TRBJ1-2	CASSQGGSGQDFYGYTF	TGCGCCAGCAGCCAAGGCGGATCAGGACAGGATTTCTATGGCTACACCTTC
many	.	TRBV20-1	TRBJ1-2	CSARDLVAGYGYTF	TGCAGTGCTAGAGATCTGGTAGCAGGCTATGGCTACACCTTC
many	TRBD2	TRBV3-1	TRBJ2-6	CASSLPSGRASGANVLTF	TGTGCCAGCAGCCTGCCTAGCGGGAGGGCCTCTGGGGCCAACGTCCTGACTTTC
many	TRBD2	TRBV20-1	TRBJ2-7	CSARAAGRSYEQYF	TGCAGTGCCCGGGCAGCGGGACGCTCCTACGAGCAGTACTTC
many	TRBD2	TRBV20-1	TRBJ2-5	CSSIRPSGGTRQETQYF	TGCAGTTCTATTAGACCTAGCGGGGGGACCCGACAAGAGACCCAGTACTTC
many	.	TRBV12-3/TRBV12-4	TRBJ1-1	CASSLTGNTEAFF	TGTGCCAGCAGTCTCACAGGAAACACTGAAGCTTTCTTT